This T cell receptor beta chain is from a study of blood T cell repertoires in COVID-19. TCRdb's copy holds only in-frame clones and misses some; the assay was immunoSEQ multiplex PCR. This table has about 200,000 clones, roughly 84% appearing once. J was trimmed by 7 bases and V by 4 bases; bases with no gene match: 4. The CDR3 runs 13 residues. Per germline, CDR1 LNHDA and CDR2 SQIVND (reference sequence). The gene calls are TRBV19 and TRBJ1-1; 9 nucleotides agree with TRBD1. The receptor was isolated from a man aged 45-65 years with active or convalescent COVID-19. The sequenced sample was peripheral blood. CDR3 residues: CASSRDRESEAFF. In DNA form, the CDR3 reads TGTGCCAGTAGTAGGGACAGGGAGAGTGAAGCTTTCTTT.